The 30 T cell receptor beta chains reported below all come from one sample, sequenced in a study of blood T cells in healthy people across ages. PCR was performed a second time for roughly 7 to 11 cycles using a sample-barcoded 5' primer and a J-beta primer mix. Via MiXCR, TCRdb re-called the 5' RACE reads, giving one row per CDR3 protein. This table holds around 1,800,000 distinct CDR3 sequences, roughly 43% found once. The source material was blood. The source is a human donor in good health.

With respect to this clonotype: A much larger clone differs from this one at a single base, so this may be a read error. The chain has TRBV7-6 and TRBJ2-7, with 8 bases matching TRBD1. This CDR3 has 15 residues. Germline V gene data show CDR1 as SGHVS and CDR2 as FNYEAQ. The CDR3 region is CVSSFRQGTPYEQYF. The DNA for the CDR3 is TGTGTCAGCAGCTTCCGACAGGGGACCCCTTACGAGCAGTACTTC.

The chain joins TRBV15 to TRBJ2-7; a weak D match, TRBD2 (5 bases). Germline values: CDR1 LNHNV, CDR2 YYDKDF (reference sequence). Trimming took 1 base from V and 7 from J, leaving 8 bases between them. The CDR3 spans 12 residues. CDR3 amino acids: CATSRGEGEQYF. The CDR3 DNA is TGTGCCACCAGCAGAGGCGAGGGTGAGCAGTACTTC.

The chain employs TRBV7-9 and TRBJ2-3, with 8 bases lining up with TRBD2. Germline V gives CDR1 SEHNR, CDR2 FQNEAQ (reference sequence). The CDR3 consists of 14 residues. The V segment lost 4 bases and the J segment 4 bases; nucleotides outside the gene matches: 4. The chain's CDR3 is CASSSLAVADTQYF. CDR3 bases: TGTGCCAGCAGCTCACTAGCGGTAGCAGATACGCAGTATTTT. The full variable domain, in which reference TRBV7-9 and TRBJ2-3 provide the parts outside the CDR3, is DTGVSQNPRHKITKRGQNVTFRCDPISEHNRLYWYRQTLGQGPEFLTYFQNEAQLEKSRLLSDRFSAERPKGSFSTLEIQRTEQGDSAMYLCASSSLAVADTQYFGPGTRLTVL.

This chain links TRBV9 with TRBJ1-2; possibly TRBD1 for D (5 bases). Between the trimmed V and J ends, which lost 2 bases and 5 bases, there was a span of 13 bases. The CDR3 is 14 amino acids. Germline V gene sequence: CDR1 SGDLS, CDR2 YYNGEE. The CDR3 reads CASSVSGTQYGYTF. Written as DNA, the CDR3 is TGTGCCAGCAGCGTCTCCGGGACGCAGTATGGCTACACCTTC.

The chain recombines TRBV15 with TRBJ1-2, with no clear D. Germline CDR1 and CDR2: LNHNV and YYDKDF (reference sequence). The CDR3 length is 15 residues. V dropped 0 bases and J dropped 7 bases, with 15 bases sitting between them. CDR3 in DNA: TGTGCCACCAGCAGAGATGGGGTTTCGCATGGTGGCTACACCTTC. Protein product: CATSRDGVSHGGYTF.

This clonotype was observed a few times. The chain uses TRBV5-1 and TRBJ1-2; perhaps TRBD1 as D (5 bases). V dropped 3 bases and J dropped 6 bases, with 12 bases sitting between them. Germline V CDR1 and CDR2: SGHRS, YFSETQ. This CDR3 is 13 amino acids long. CDR3 nucleotides: TGCGCCAGCAGCTCGGGACCGACCCATGGCTACACCTTC. Residues: CASSSGPTHGYTF.

This clonotype came up once. Possible read error: a much larger clone is one base away. This chain connects TRBV6-2 or TRBV6-3 to TRBJ2-5, with D maybe TRBD2 (5 bases). Germline V gene sequence: CDR1 MNHEY, CDR2 SVGEGT. The length of the CDR3 is 13 residues. CDR3 bases: TGTGCCTGCAGAGAACGGACTTACGGGACCCAGTACTTC. It codes for CACRERTYGTQYF.

The chain links TRBV7-8 to TRBJ2-3, with 7 bases matching TRBD2. The germline CDR1 and CDR2 sequences are SGHVS and FQNEAQ. V lost 2 bases, J lost 4 bases, and 6 bases stayed unmatched. The CDR3 contains 15 residues. CDR3 in amino acids: CASSLPAGTPDTQYF. The CDR3 DNA reads TGTGCCAGCAGCTTACCAGCGGGGACTCCAGATACGCAGTATTTT.

V gene TRBV20-1 combines with J gene TRBJ1-1; possible D gene TRBD1, 5 bases. V was pared by 2 bases and J by 3 bases, with 13 bases between. The CDR3 is 14 residues long. Germline V gene lookup returns CDR1 DFQATT and CDR2 SNEGSKA (reference sequence). DNA of the CDR3: TGCAGTGCTAGAATCCGAGGGGACTACACTGAAGCTTTCTTT. Protein product: CSARIRGDYTEAFF.

In its sample, this clonotype was seen many times. The rearrangement uses TRBV7-2 and TRBJ1-4; TRBD1 agrees at 7 bases. The CDR3 is made up of 14 amino acids. After removal of 5 bases from V and 5 bases from J, the junction contained 5 bases not matched to a gene. The V gene's germline CDR1 is SGHTA and CDR2 FQGNSA. CDR3 sequence: CASSRDRRNEKLFF. The CDR3, as DNA: TGTGCCAGCAGCCGGGACAGAAGAAATGAAAAACTGTTTTTT.

In this sample, this clonotype turned up many times. The V call is TRBV24-1, the J call TRBJ2-6; the D is unclear. Germline V CDR1 and CDR2: KGHDR, SFDVKD. The CDR3 extends over 16 amino acids. Trimming took off 4 bases at V and 0 bases at J, with 9 bases between the two ends. DNA of the CDR3: TGTGCCACCAGTGAATGGAGTTCCTCTGGGGCCAACGTCCTGACTTTC. It encodes CATSEWSSSGANVLTF.

This clonotype was detected ten times or more. The junction differs from germline at one of its ends, possibly a read error. The chain is built from TRBV12-3 or TRBV12-4 and TRBJ1-6; D unresolved. This CDR3 region has 13 residues. Written as DNA, the CDR3 is TGTGCCAGCAGCTTAGCGGGAGGCTCACCCCTCCACTTT. The encoded protein is CASSLAGGSPLHF.

The V gene is TRBV6-5, the J gene TRBJ1-5; TRBD1 agrees at 8 bases. The CDR3 spans 14 residues. Looked up from germline, CDR1 is MNHEY and CDR2 is SVGAGI. Unmatched junction bases numbered 5, after V lost 10 bases and J lost 0 bases. The DNA for the CDR3 is TGTGCCACCTGGACAGGGAGTAGCAATCAGCCCCAGCATTTT. It is translated as CATWTGSSNQPQHF.

The J gene is TRBJ1-2, the V gene TRBV6-6; TRBD1 is a possible D gene (6 bases). The CDR3 has 17 amino acids. Germline V gene lookup returns CDR1 MNHNY and CDR2 SVGAGI (reference sequence). Trimming shortened V by 2 bases and J by 2 bases, and 18 bases separated the two germline ends. The CDR3 loop is CASSYAYHREQNYGYTF. The CDR3 nucleotides read TGTGCCAGCAGTTACGCATACCACAGGGAACAAAACTATGGCTACACCTTC.

This clonotype has a count of ten or more. CDR3 nucleotides: TGCGCCAGCAGCTTGATGGGCAGCACCTACGAGCAGTACTTC. Translated: CASSLMGSTYEQYF. The V call is TRBV5-1, the J call TRBJ2-7; no reliable D call. Germline V gene data show CDR1 as SGHRS and CDR2 as YFSETQ. The CDR3 has 14 residues. The ends were cut back, 1 base at V and 2 bases at J, with 10 bases in the middle.

The V gene is TRBV5-1, the J gene TRBJ2-7, with D perhaps matching TRBD1 or TRBD2 (5 bases each). The CDR3 loop spans 13 amino acids. The germline V gene has CDR1 SGHRS and CDR2 YFSETQ. V shed 4 bases and J shed 3 bases, with 11 bases lying between them. This chain's CDR3 is CASSHRDGYEQYF. Here the CDR3 DNA reads TGCGCCAGCAGCCACCGGGACGGCTACGAGCAGTACTTC.

This clonotype was counted between two and nine times. The chain employs TRBV7-3 and TRBJ2-1, with 11 bases that match TRBD1. V shed 5 bases, J shed 9 bases, and the junction held 9 bases outside the gene matches. The CDR3 sequence is 15 residues long. CDR1 and CDR2 from the germline V gene are SGHTA and FQGTGA. CDR3 sequence: CASSPGQGAEVEQFF. CDR3 bases: TGTGCCAGCAGCCCCGGACAGGGGGCGGAGGTTGAGCAGTTCTTC.

V usage is TRBV6-2 or TRBV6-3 and J usage is TRBJ1-5; possibly TRBD1 for D (6 bases). The CDR3 has 14 residues. Trimming took off 2 bases at V and 7 bases at J, with 12 bases between the two ends. Germline loops: CDR1 MNHEY, CDR2 SVGEGT. CDR3 DNA sequence: TGTGCCAGCAGTTACAGGGGAGGGGGACAGCCCCAGCATTTT. The encoded protein is CASSYRGGGQPQHF.

This clonotype has only a few counts. The chain combines TRBV7-6 with TRBJ2-5; D might be TRBD1 or TRBD2, each matching 5 bases. Germline V CDR1 and CDR2: SGHVS, FNYEAQ. CDR3 size: 15 residues. Trimming shortened V by 2 bases and J by 2 bases, and 12 bases separated the two germline ends. This CDR3 reads CASSLNGAAQETQYF. The CDR3 nucleotides are TGTGCCAGCAGCTTAAACGGGGCAGCTCAAGAGACCCAGTACTTC.

The chain links TRBV11-3 to TRBJ1-6; D remains unclear. The ends were cut back, 5 bases at V and 15 bases at J, with 11 bases in the middle. The CDR3 runs to 11 residues. Germline V gene lookup returns CDR1 SGHNT and CDR2 YENEEA. The CDR3 region is CASSADRLLHF. CDR3 sequence (DNA): TGTGCCAGCAGCGCCGACCGGCTCCTCCACTTT.

A few counts support this clonotype. This chain uses TRBV7-3 with TRBJ2-7; no reliable D call. Germline CDR1 reads SGHTA; CDR2 reads FQGTGA. The V end was cut by 2 bases, the J end by 2 bases, with 10 bases between. The CDR3 length is 14 residues. The CDR3 DNA sequence: TGTGCCAGCAGCTTACTGTCAGGACCCTACGAGCAGTACTTC. Its translation: CASSLLSGPYEQYF.

The rearrangement links TRBV14 to TRBJ2-2, with D tentatively TRBD1 (5 bases). There are 14 residues in the CDR3. V dropped 2 bases and J dropped 5 bases, with 9 bases sitting between them. Germline loops: CDR1 SGHDN, CDR2 FVKESK. CDR3 DNA sequence: TGTGCCAGCAGCCAAACAAGGGGTACCGGGGAGCTGTTTTTT. It translates to CASSQTRGTGELFF.

A single count supports this clonotype. The CDR3 region has the DNA TGCGCCAGCAGCTCGATCCTTTTATCGGGCGGCATCGATACGCAGTATTTT. It translates to CASSSILLSGGIDTQYF. The chain employs TRBV5-1 and TRBJ2-3, with D hard to call. The V gene's germline CDR1 is SGHRS and CDR2 YFSETQ. The CDR3 has 17 residues. Trimming took off 3 bases at V and 6 bases at J, with 23 bases between the two ends.

The chain is built from TRBV28 and TRBJ2-3; D is perhaps TRBD2 (7 bases). This CDR3 contains 15 residues. Germline V gives CDR1 MDHEN, CDR2 SYDVKM. Trimming took 10 bases from V and 2 from J, leaving 19 bases between them. The CDR3 DNA sequence: TGTGCCATTGAACCGGGGGGCCGCTTCACAGATACGCAGTATTTT. Protein product: CAIEPGGRFTDTQYF.

V gene TRBV10-3 combines with J gene TRBJ2-1; 11 nucleotides match TRBD2. The length of the CDR3 is 18 residues. Germline CDR1 ENHRY, CDR2 SYGVKD. J lost 4 bases, V lost 7 bases, and 15 bases had no gene match. The CDR3 loop reads CAITSEGGTSGKYNEQFF. In DNA form, the CDR3 reads TGTGCCATCACCAGCGAGGGGGGGACTAGCGGCAAATACAATGAGCAGTTCTTC.

The rearrangement uses TRBV4-1 and TRBJ2-1; a weak D match, TRBD2 (6 bases). The germline V gene has CDR1 MGHRA and CDR2 YSYEKL. This CDR3 contains 17 residues. With 0 bases removed from V and 3 bases from J, the gap between germline ends came to 15 bases. This CDR3 is CASSQDSGTSVYNEQFF. The CDR3 DNA reads TGCGCCAGCAGCCAAGATTCGGGGACTTCCGTCTACAATGAGCAGTTCTTC.

This clonotype occurred many times. The chain carries TRBV12-3 or TRBV12-4 and TRBJ2-1; maybe TRBD2 (5 bases). V was pared by 5 bases and J by 8 bases, with 7 bases between. This CDR3 is 11 amino acids long. CDR3 amino acids: CASSPRDEQFF. DNA of the CDR3: TGTGCCAGCAGTCCGAGGGATGAGCAGTTCTTC.

This rearrangement joins TRBV15 to TRBJ1-5; D uncertain. The CDR3 is 13 amino acids. V shed 3 bases and J shed 7 bases, with 10 bases lying between them. Per the germline V gene, CDR1 is LNHNV and CDR2 is YYDKDF (reference sequence). The CDR3 DNA reads as TGTGCCACCAGCAGCGGGAGGAACCAGCCCCAGCATTTT. This translates into CATSSGRNQPQHF. The full variable domain, with the rest looked up from reference TRBV15 and TRBJ1-5, is DAMVIQNPRYQVTQFGKPVTLSCSQTLNHNVMYWYQQKSSQAPKLLFHYYDKDFNNEADTPDNFQSRRPNTSFCFLDIRSPGLGDTAMYLCATSSGRNQPQHFGDGTRLSIL.

This chain links TRBV4-3 with TRBJ2-7; 8 bases match TRBD2. The germline V gene encodes CDR1 LGHNA and CDR2 YSLEER. The CDR3 length is 15 residues. Trimming cost V 2 bases and J 4 bases; bases outside gene matches: 7. The CDR3 DNA reads as TGCGCCAGCAGCCAATTTGGGACTAGTTTGTACGAGCAGTACTTC. It codes for CASSQFGTSLYEQYF.

This clonotype was picked up a small number of times. V and J are TRBV9 and TRBJ2-3, with D possibly called TRBD1 or TRBD2 (6 bases each). The CDR3 has 16 residues. CDR1 is SGDLS, CDR2 YYNGEE, per germline. Trimming stripped 4 bases from V and 6 bases from J, with 21 bases between. DNA for the CDR3: TGTGCCAGCAGCCAAAGAGGGGGGCCTACAAAGGATACGCAGTATTTT. It encodes CASSQRGGPTKDTQYF.